This T cell receptor (beta chain) was found in a study of cytotoxic CD8 clonotypes in ibrutinib-treated CLL. Findings of the study overall: Having risen at ibrutinib response, clonality had fallen back toward baseline by progression.

Concerning this clone itself: Its antigen is undetermined.

Data came from immunoSEQ multiplex PCR; TCRdb stores just in-frame clones and leaves some out. The data contain approximately 190,000 clones, roughly three quarters of them singletons. The length of the CDR3 is 15 residues. The germline V and J ends were trimmed by 8 bases and 2 bases, with 16 bases remaining between them. Germline CDR1 is MNHEY and CDR2 is SMNVEV (reference sequence). The V gene is TRBV27, the J gene TRBJ2-1; D is perhaps TRBD2 (6 bases). The clonotype comes from a human donor with chronic lymphocytic leukemia. Specimen: PBMCs, collected after 12 months of ibrutinib treatment. CDR3 bases: TGTGCCAGCCGTCCGGTGGAGGGGCCCTACAATGAGCAGTTCTTC. This encodes CASRPVEGPYNEQFF.